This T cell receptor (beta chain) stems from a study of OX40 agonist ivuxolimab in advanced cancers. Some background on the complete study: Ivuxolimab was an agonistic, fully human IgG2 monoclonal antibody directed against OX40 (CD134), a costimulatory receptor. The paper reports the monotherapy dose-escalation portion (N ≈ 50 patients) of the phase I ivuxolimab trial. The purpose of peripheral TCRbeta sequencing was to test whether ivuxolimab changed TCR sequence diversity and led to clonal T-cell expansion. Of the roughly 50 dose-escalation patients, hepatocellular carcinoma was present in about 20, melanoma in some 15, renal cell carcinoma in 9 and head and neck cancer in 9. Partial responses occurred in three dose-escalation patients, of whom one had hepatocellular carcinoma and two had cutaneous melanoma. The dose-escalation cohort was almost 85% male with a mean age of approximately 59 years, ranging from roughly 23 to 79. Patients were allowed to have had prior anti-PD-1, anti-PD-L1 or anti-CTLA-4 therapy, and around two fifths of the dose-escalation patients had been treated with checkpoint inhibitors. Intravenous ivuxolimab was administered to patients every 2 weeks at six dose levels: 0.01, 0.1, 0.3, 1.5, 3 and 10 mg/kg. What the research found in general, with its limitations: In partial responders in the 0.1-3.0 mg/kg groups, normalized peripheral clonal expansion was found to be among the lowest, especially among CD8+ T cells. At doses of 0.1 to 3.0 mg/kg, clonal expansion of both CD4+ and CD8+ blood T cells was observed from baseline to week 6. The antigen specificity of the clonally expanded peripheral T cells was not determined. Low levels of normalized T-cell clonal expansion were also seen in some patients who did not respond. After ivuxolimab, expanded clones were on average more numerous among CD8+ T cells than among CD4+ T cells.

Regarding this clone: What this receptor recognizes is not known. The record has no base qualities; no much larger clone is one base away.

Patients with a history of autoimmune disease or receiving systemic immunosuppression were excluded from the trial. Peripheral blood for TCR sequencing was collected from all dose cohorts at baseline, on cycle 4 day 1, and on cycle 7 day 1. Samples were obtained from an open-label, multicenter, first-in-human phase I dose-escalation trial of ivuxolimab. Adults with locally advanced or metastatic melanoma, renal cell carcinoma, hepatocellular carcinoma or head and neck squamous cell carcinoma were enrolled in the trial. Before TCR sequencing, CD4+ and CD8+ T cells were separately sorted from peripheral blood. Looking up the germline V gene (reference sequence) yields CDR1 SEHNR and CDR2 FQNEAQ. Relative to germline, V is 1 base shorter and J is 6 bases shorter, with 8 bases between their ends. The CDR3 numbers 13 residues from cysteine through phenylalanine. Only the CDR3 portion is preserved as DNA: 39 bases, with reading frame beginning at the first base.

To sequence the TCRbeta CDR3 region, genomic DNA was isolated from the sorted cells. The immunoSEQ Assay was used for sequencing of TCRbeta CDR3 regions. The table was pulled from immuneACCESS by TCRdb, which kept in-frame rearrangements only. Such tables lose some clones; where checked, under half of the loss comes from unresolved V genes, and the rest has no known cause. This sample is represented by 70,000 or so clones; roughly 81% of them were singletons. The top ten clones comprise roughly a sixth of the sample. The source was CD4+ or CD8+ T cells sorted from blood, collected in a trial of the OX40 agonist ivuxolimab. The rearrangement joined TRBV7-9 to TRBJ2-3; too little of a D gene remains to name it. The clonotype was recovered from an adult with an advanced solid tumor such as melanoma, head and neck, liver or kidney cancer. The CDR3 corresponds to CASSLGAADTQYF. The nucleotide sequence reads TGTGCCAGCAGCTTAGGGGCGGCGGATACGCAGTATTTT. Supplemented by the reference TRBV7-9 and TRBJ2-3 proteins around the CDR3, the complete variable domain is DTGVSQNPRHKITKRGQNVTFRCDPISEHNRLYWYRQTLGQGPEFLTYFQNEAQLEKSRLLSDRFSAERPKGSFSTLEIQRTEQGDSAMYLCASSLGAADTQYFGPGTRLTVL.